This is a list of T cell receptor beta chains from one sample in a study of blood T cells in healthy people across ages. TCRdb re-analysed the 5' RACE reads in MiXCR, keeping a single row per CDR3 protein. The sample shows 1.5 million to 2 million distinct CDR3 sequences, about 50% of them seen only once. Sequencing was carried out using blood. These receptors all stem from a woman in her forties in good health. Both conserved end residues are part of each CDR3. D genes are given only for firm matches. Size is stated for part of the rows, as once, few or many counts, or as a class when the clone is expanded.

>.|TRBV5-1|TRBJ2-5|.
CASSLESRWETQYF
TGCGCCAGCAGCTTGGAATCTCGCTGGGAGACCCAGTACTTC
>few|TRBV20-1|TRBJ2-6|.
CSAKNNSGANVLTF
TGCAGTGCTAAAAACAACTCTGGGGCCAACGTCCTGACTTTC
>.|TRBV4-2|TRBJ2-5|.
CASSQDRTLQETQYF
TGTGCCAGCAGCCAAGATAGGACTTTACAAGAGACCCAGTACTTC
>few|TRBV9|TRBJ2-1|TRBD2
CASSLSGTNYNEQFF
TGTGCCAGCAGCCTCTCCGGGACTAACTACAATGAGCAGTTCTTC
>few|TRBV12-3/TRBV12-4|TRBJ2-7|.
CASSLGGTGLYEQYF
TGTGCCAGCAGTTTAGGGGGCACAGGGCTCTACGAGCAGTACTTC
>.|TRBV12-3/TRBV12-4|TRBJ1-2|.
CASSFTALYGYTF
TGTGCCAGCAGTTTTACGGCCCTCTATGGCTACACCTTC
>.|TRBV12-3/TRBV12-4|TRBJ2-6|TRBD2
CASSFGGSGSGANVLTF
TGTGCCAGCAGTTTCGGGGGGTCGGGCTCTGGGGCCAACGTCCTGACTTTC
>few|TRBV7-2|TRBJ2-5|TRBD2
CASSLRLAGVEETQYF
TGTGCCAGCAGCTTAAGGCTAGCGGGGGTAGAAGAGACCCAGTACTTC
>.|TRBV20-1|TRBJ2-7|TRBD1
CSAGQGNNEQYF
TGCAGTGCGGGACAGGGCAACAATGAGCAGTACTTC
>.|TRBV6-5|TRBJ1-2|TRBD1
CASSVRGLEGYTF
TGTGCCAGCAGTGTCAGGGGGCTAGAAGGCTACACCTTC
>few|TRBV6-6|TRBJ2-3|TRBD2
CASVPSGGGDTQYF
TGTGCCAGCGTACCTAGCGGGGGGGGGGATACGCAGTATTTT
>.|TRBV28|TRBJ1-1|.
CASSSATRVDTEAFF
TGTGCCAGCAGCAGCGCGACAAGGGTGGACACTGAAGCTTTCTTT
>.|TRBV6-5|TRBJ2-4|.
CASSYNRERAKNIQYF
TGTGCCAGCAGTTATAACAGGGAACGGGCCAAAAACATTCAGTACTTC
>many|TRBV7-2|TRBJ2-5|TRBD2
CASSLTGGVETQYF
TGTGCCAGCAGCTTAACCGGGGGGGTGGAGACCCAGTACTTC
>.|TRBV3-1|TRBJ1-1|TRBD1
CASSPTYGTGGDTEAFF
TGTGCCAGCAGCCCCACATACGGGACAGGGGGGGATACTGAAGCTTTCTTT
>.|TRBV28|TRBJ2-5|TRBD2
CASSSYEIGTSGGPTGYNEQYF
TGTGCTAGCAGTTCTTATGAAATCGGGACTAGCGGGGGCCCAACCGGGTACAATGAGCAGTACTTC
>.|TRBV7-2|TRBJ2-3|TRBD2
CASSLKGPAGVTDTQYF
TGTGCCAGCAGCTTAAAGGGCCCAGCGGGGGTCACAGATACGCAGTATTTT
>few|TRBV20-1|TRBJ2-3|TRBD1
CSARDRAITDTQYF
TGCAGTGCTCGGGACAGGGCTATCACAGATACGCAGTATTTT
>.|TRBV28|TRBJ2-5|.
CASILKGGFGETQYF
TGTGCCAGCATTCTCAAAGGGGGTTTCGGGGAGACCCAGTACTTC
>.|TRBV7-2|TRBJ2-1|.
CASSQTTGGPVAYNEQFF
TGTGCCAGCAGCCAAACCACCGGGGGGCCGGTTGCATACAATGAGCAGTTCTTC
>.|TRBV20-1|TRBJ2-1|TRBD1
CSAPGQTNEQFF
TGCAGTGCCCCGGGACAGACCAATGAGCAGTTCTTC
>.|TRBV27|TRBJ2-5|TRBD2
CASRPGLAGRTHEETQYF
TGTGCCAGCAGGCCCGGACTAGCGGGGCGGACGCACGAAGAGACCCAGTACTTC
>.|TRBV2|TRBJ2-3|.
CASQGRISTDTQYF
TGTGCCAGCCAAGGAAGGATTAGCACAGATACGCAGTATTTT
>.|TRBV3-1|TRBJ2-5|.
CASSPPGGYWETQYF
TGTGCCAGCAGCCCACCAGGGGGGTATTGGGAGACCCAGTACTTC
>.|TRBV6-6|TRBJ2-3|TRBD2
CASSSSGGVPDTQYF
TGTGCCAGCAGTTCTAGCGGGGGGGTGCCAGATACGCAGTATTTT
>.|TRBV7-7|TRBJ2-5|.
CASSRGLLRTETQYF
TGTGCTAGCAGCCGGGGACTCCTTAGGACAGAGACCCAGTACTTC